This T cell receptor beta chain was sequenced in a study of blood T cell repertoires in COVID-19. The wider study: Nucleic acid was either cDNA or gDNA, and it came from T cells, B-cell-depleted T cells, or PBMCs.

The CDR3 covers 14 residues. CDR1 SEHNR and CDR2 FQNEAQ come from the germline V gene (reference sequence). Trimming shortened V by 0 bases and J by 2 bases, and 6 bases separated the two germline ends. In the study's own analysis: Using reference gene primer amplification, nucleated cell counts were estimated. The data were produced by immunoSEQ multiplex PCR, yet TCRdb's version contains in-frame clones alone and is incomplete. Clone size and the V and J calls come from that table; the DNA yielded D and trimming. The data show some 200,000 clones, approximately 90% seen once. This clone was picked up one time.

This chain uses TRBV7-9 with TRBJ2-3; no reliable D call. This TCR was recovered from an elderly man with acute or convalescent COVID-19. The sample taken for sequencing was peripheral blood. The CDR3 DNA reads as TGTGCCAGCAGCTTAGCGGCGGTCACAGATACGCAGTATTTT. Protein: CASSLAAVTDTQYF. The variable domain in full, with the rest retrieved from reference TRBV7-9 and TRBJ2-3, is DTGVSQNPRHKITKRGQNVTFRCDPISEHNRLYWYRQTLGQGPEFLTYFQNEAQLEKSRLLSDRFSAERPKGSFSTLEIQRTEQGDSAMYLCASSLAAVTDTQYFGPGTRLTVL.